The source of this TCR beta chain is a study of cytomegalovirus exposure and HLA in healthy donors. Profiled with immunoSEQ multiplex PCR; TCRdb holds only in-frame clones, not every one. The sample has 200,000 to 250,000 clones, roughly 83% seen once. Regarding the study as a whole: Rare TCR sequences predominated, though certain public TCRs were found in many donors.

The study drew the donors from its approximately 110-subject validation cohort, separate from the roughly 700-subject first cohort. Germline CDR1 reads PRHDT; CDR2 reads FYEKMQ (reference sequence). V shed 7 bases and J 3 bases; nucleotides not matched to a gene: 6. This CDR3 region has 13 residues. Concerning this clone: What it binds is not known.

What was sequenced was PBMCs. The rearrangement links TRBV13 to TRBJ2-7; TRBD1 aligns across 7 bases. The clonotype was recovered from a woman aged 18-29 years in good health and CMV-seronegative. The CDR3 here is CASTTQGIYEQYF. The CDR3 DNA sequence: TGTGCCAGCACCACACAGGGGATCTACGAGCAGTACTTC.